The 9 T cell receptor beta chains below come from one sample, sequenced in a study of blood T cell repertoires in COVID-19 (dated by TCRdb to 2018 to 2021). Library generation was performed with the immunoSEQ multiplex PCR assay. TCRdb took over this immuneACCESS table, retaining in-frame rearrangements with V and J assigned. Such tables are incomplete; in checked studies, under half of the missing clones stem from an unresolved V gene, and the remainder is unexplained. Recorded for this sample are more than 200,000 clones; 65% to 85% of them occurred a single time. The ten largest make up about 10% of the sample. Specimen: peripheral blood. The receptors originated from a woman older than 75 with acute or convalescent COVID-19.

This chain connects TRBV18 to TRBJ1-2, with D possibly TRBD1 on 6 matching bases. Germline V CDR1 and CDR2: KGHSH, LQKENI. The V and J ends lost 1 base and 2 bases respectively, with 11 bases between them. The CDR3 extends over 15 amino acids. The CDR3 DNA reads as TGTGCCAGCTCACCACGGCACAGGGAGAACTATGGCTACACCTTC. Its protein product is CASSPRHRENYGYTF.

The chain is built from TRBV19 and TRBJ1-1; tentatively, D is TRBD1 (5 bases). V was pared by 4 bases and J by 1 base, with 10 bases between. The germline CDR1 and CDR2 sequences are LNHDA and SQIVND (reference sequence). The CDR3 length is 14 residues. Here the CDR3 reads CASSTETENTEAFF. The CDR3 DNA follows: TGTGCCAGTAGTACTGAGACAGAGAACACTGAAGCTTTCTTT.

The CDR3 DNA sequence: TGTGCCAGCAGTTTCCTAGGCACCCCGCTTCATCCTGGAAACACCATATATTTT. Its translation: CASSFLGTPLHPGNTIYF. The chain couples TRBV28 to TRBJ1-3, with D uncertain. V was shortened by 3 bases and J by 2 bases, with 20 bases between the two germline ends. The germline CDR1 and CDR2 sequences are MDHEN and SYDVKM. The CDR3 is made up of 18 amino acids.

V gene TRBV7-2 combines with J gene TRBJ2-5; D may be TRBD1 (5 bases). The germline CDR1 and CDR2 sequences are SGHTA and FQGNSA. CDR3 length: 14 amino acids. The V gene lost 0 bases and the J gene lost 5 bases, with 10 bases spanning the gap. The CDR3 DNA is TGTGCCAGCAGCTTAGCAGGGGTAGGGGAGACCCAGTACTTC. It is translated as CASSLAGVGETQYF. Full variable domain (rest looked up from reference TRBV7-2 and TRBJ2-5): GAGVSQSPSNKVTEKGKDVELRCDPISGHTALYWYRQSLGQGLEFLIYFQGNSAPDKSGLPSDRFSAERTGGSVSTLTIQRTQQEDSAVYLCASSLAGVGETQYFGPGTRLLVL.

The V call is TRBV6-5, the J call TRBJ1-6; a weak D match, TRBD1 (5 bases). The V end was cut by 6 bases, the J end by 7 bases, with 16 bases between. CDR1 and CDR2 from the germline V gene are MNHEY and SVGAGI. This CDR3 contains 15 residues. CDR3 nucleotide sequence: TGTGCCAGCAGCTCAGCCCGGGGGGGAAATTCACCCCTCCACTTT. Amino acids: CASSSARGGNSPLHF.

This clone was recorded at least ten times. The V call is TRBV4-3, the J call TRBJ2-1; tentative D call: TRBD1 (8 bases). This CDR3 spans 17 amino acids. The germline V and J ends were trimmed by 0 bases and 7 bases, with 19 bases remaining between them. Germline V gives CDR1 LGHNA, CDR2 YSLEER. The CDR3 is CASSQDYRGGRGNEQFF. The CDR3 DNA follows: TGCGCCAGCAGCCAAGATTACAGGGGGGGGCGGGGAAATGAGCAGTTCTTC.

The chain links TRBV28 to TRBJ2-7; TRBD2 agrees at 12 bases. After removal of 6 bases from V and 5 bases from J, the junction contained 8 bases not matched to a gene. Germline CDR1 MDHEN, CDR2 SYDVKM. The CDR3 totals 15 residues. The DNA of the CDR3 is TGTGCCAGCAGCCTGACTAGCGGGAGCCTCGACGAGCAGTACTTC. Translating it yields CASSLTSGSLDEQYF.

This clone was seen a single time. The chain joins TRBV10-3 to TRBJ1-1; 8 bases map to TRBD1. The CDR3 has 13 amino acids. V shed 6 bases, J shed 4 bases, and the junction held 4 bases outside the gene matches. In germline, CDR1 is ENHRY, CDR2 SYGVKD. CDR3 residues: CAIRRQGSTEAFF. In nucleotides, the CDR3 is TGTGCCATCAGACGACAGGGGAGCACTGAAGCTTTCTTT.

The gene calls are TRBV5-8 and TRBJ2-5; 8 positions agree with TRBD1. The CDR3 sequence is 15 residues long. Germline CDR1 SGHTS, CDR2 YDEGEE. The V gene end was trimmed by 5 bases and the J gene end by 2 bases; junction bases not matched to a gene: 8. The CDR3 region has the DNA TGTGCCAGCAGATCAACAGGGACAGGACAAGAGACCCAGTACTTC. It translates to CASRSTGTGQETQYF. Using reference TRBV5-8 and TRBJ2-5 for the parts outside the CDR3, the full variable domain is EAGVTQSPTHLIKTRGQQATLRCSPISGHTSVYWYQQALGLGLQFLLWYDEGEERNRGNFPPRFSGRQFPNYSSELNVNALELEDSALYLCASRSTGTGQETQYFGPGTRLLVL.